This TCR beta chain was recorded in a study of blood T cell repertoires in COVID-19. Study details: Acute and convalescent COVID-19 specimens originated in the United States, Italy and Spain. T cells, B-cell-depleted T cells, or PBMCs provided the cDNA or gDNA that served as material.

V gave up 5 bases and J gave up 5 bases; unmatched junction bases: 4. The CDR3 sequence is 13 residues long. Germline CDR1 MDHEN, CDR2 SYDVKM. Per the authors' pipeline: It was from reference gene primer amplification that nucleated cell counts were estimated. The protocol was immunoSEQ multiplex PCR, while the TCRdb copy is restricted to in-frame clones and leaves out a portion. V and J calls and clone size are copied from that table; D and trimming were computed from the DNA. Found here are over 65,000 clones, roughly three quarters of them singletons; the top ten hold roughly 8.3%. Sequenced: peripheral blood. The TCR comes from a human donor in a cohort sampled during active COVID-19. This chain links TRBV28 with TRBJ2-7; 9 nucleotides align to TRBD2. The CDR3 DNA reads TGTGCCAGCAGTCCGGGACTAGCCCACGAGCAGTACTTC. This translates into CASSPGLAHEQYF.